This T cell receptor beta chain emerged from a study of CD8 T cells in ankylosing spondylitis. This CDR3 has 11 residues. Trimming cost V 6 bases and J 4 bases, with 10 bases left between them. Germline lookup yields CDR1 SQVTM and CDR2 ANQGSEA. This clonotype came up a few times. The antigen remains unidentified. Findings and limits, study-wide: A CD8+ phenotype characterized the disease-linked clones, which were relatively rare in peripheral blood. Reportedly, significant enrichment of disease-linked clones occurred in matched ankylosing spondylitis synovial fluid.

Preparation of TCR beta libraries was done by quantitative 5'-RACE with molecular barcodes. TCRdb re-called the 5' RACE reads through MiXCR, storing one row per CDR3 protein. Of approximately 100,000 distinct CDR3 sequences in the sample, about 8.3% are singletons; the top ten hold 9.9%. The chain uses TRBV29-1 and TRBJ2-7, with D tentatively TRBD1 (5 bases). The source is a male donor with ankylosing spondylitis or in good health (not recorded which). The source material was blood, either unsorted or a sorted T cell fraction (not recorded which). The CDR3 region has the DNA TGCAGCGTGACAGTTTCTTACGAGCAGTACTTC. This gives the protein CSVTVSYEQYF.